This entry describes one TCR beta chain. The data originate from a study of T cell changes during pregnancy in multiple sclerosis. The assay was immunoSEQ multiplex PCR, and TCRdb's table has in-frame clones only and misses some. The repertoire holds roughly 80,000 clones, with just over 90% as singletons. The CDR3 covers 16 residues. The V gene lost 2 bases and the J gene lost 0 bases, with 12 bases spanning the gap. The germline V gene has CDR1 SGHRS and CDR2 YFSETQ. The chain carries TRBV5-1 and TRBJ2-1; maybe TRBD2 (5 bases). The source is a female donor with multiple sclerosis, enrolled in a pregnancy study. Material: peripheral blood, obtained before pregnancy. CDR3 residues: CASSFASGSSYNEQFF. Here the CDR3 DNA reads TGCGCCAGCAGCTTCGCAAGCGGTAGCTCCTACAATGAGCAGTTCTTC.